The rows below give T cell receptor beta chains drawn from one sample of a study of molecular identifiers for immune sequencing clone quantification. TCRdb re-derived calls from the PCR reads in MiXCR, one entry per CDR3 protein. The sample gives hundreds of thousands of distinct CDR3 sequences, about a quarter of which show up once; 0.65% to 0.95% is in the top ten. The sequencing sample was made of naive CD8+ T cells from blood, with Jurkat cell RNA spiked in. Receptors originate from a human donor in good health. Some libraries in this study had Jurkat cell RNA spiked in. The CDR3 runs from the conserved cysteine through the conserved F or W. The D gene is left open where the match is weak. Clone size, where shown, is once, few, many, or a class for clones that have expanded.

clone size	V gene	J gene	D gene	CDR3 DNA	CDR3 protein
many	TRBV24-1	TRBJ1-1	.	TGTGCCACCAGTGCGGGGGGGCCAGGCACTGAAGCTTTCTTT	CATSAGGPGTEAFF
many	TRBV19	TRBJ1-5	TRBD1	TGTGCCAGTAGTGAGACAGGGAGTGGCAATCAGCCCCAGCATTTT	CASSETGSGNQPQHF
many	TRBV7-6	TRBJ2-3	TRBD2	TGTGCCAGCAGCTTAGTGGGACTAGCAGGTGATACGCAGTATTTT	CASSLVGLAGDTQYF
many	TRBV20-1	TRBJ1-1	.	TGCAGTGCTAGGCCCCTTGGTCTCGAAGCTTTCTTT	CSARPLGLEAFF
many	TRBV4-3	TRBJ1-4	TRBD1	TGCGCCAGCAGCCAATGGACAGGGTTGGAAAAACTGTTTTTT	CASSQWTGLEKLFF
few	TRBV28	TRBJ1-1	TRBD1	TGTGCCAGCAGTTTCCGGACAGGGCAACTGAAGGCTGAAGCTTTCTTT	CASSFRTGQLKAEAFF
many	TRBV7-6	TRBJ2-3	TRBD2	TGTGCCAGCAGCCCCGGACTAGCGGGGGGCCGCGGCACAGATACGCAGTATTTT	CASSPGLAGGRGTDTQYF
many	TRBV20-1	TRBJ2-7	TRBD2	TGCAGTGCTCGACTAGCGGGCCCCTACGAGCAGTACTTC	CSARLAGPYEQYF
many	TRBV5-6	TRBJ2-7	.	TGTGCCAGCAGCTTGTTGGTAGGGGACCGTTCCTACGAGCAGTACTTC	CASSLLVGDRSYEQYF
.	TRBV20-1	TRBJ1-1	.	TGCAGTGCTAGAGATTCGGGAGACGCCTATTCGAACACTGAAGCTTTCTTT	CSARDSGDAYSNTEAFF
few	TRBV2	TRBJ1-4	.	TGTGCCAGCAGTGAGGGGAGAATGTTGGGTAACGGAGATGAAAAACTGTTTTTT	CASSEGRMLGNGDEKLFF
.	TRBV24-1	TRBJ2-1	.	TGTGCCACCAGTGATTATAGTTACAATGAGCAGTTCTTC	CATSDYSYNEQFF
.	TRBV4-3	TRBJ2-1	TRBD2	TGCGCCAGCAGCCAAGCGTTAGCGGGAGGGTACAATGAGCAGTTCTTC	CASSQALAGGYNEQFF
few	TRBV4-1	TRBJ1-1	TRBD1	TGCGCCAGCAGAGGGACAGGGGGTTGGAACACTGAAGCTTTCTTT	CASRGTGGWNTEAFF
.	TRBV20-1	TRBJ2-7	TRBD2	TGCAGTGCTATAGACCCCCTAGCGGGAGGGCGCGAGCAGTACTTC	CSAIDPLAGGREQYF
few	TRBV11-2	TRBJ2-3	TRBD1	TGTGCCAGCAGCTTAGAAGCCGGGACAGGGAGCACAGATACGCAGTATTTT	CASSLEAGTGSTDTQYF
many	TRBV5-5	TRBJ2-6	.	TGTGCCAGCAGCTTGGACAGGGTCCTGTTTGGGGCCAACGTCCTGACTTTC	CASSLDRVLFGANVLTF